The TCR beta chain described here comes from a study (dated by TCRdb to the mid-2010s). Notes on the research overall: The study set out to test whether tumor-infiltrating Tregs in breast cancer get recruited from blood Tregs or are instead converted in situ from other CD4+ T cell subsets.

Full-length TCR variable regions were amplified by 5' RACE PCR with constant-region reverse primers, followed by semi-nested PCR with Nested Universal Primer A. The ReliaPrep RNA Cell Miniprep System was used to extract total RNA, which was then reverse transcribed into 5'RACE-ready cDNA with the SMARTer RACE 5'/3' Kit. Multiplex adaptors were used to barcode full-length TCR alpha and beta libraries, and the barcoded libraries were sequenced on an Illumina MiSeq. Under the source paper's analysis protocol: For each of nine subset-tissue groups, sequencing data from the five patients were combined, and the groups were compared by unsupervised clustering of TCR gene usage. Repertoire similarity was calculated with the Morisita-Horn index, weighting shared sequences by their contribution to each repertoire. TCRdb itself trimmed the public reads at Q25 with fastp, ran MiXCR and retained productive beta chains. When rows share a CDR3 protein, they turn into one entry using the most common DNA and genes. The V and J calls were not made by the authors but by TCRdb's processing. For this sample the table gives about 55,000 distinct CDR3 sequences, of which roughly 20% were detected only once. 3.2% of the sample rests with the top ten.

In its sample, this clonotype was seen a few times. The target of this receptor is not known. No base quality information exists; no much larger clone differs at one position. Cells that were CD4+CD25+CD127-/low were the ones isolated as Tregs. Tregs, naive and memory CD4+ T cells from tumor, blood and ipsilateral draining lymph nodes of 4 or 5 breast cancer patients underwent full-length TCR alpha and beta sequencing. Tumor tissue and lymph nodes obtained by ipsilateral axillary dissection were perfused with PBS, cut into small pieces and digested using collagenase I and hyaluronidase. A purity exceeding 90% was confirmed by FACS for the sorted cell populations. Summary of the overall study and its limitations: Validation in the larger cohort was restricted to a single TCR beta V-J rearrangement rather than whole repertoires. Tumor memory CD4+ T cell TCR gene usage was found to cluster with blood and lymph node memory CD4+ cells and with lymph node naive CD4+ cells. The greatest overlap of tumor-infiltrating Treg TCR alpha and beta sequences was with tumor naive CD4+ T cells, followed next by blood naive CD4+ T cells.

Material for sequencing was tumor-infiltrating Tregs sorted from the breast tumor. This clonotype was sampled from a female donor with breast cancer.

CDR3 loop: CASSLRGHRRPQHF. The DNA reads TGTGCCAGCAGTTTAAGGGGCCACCGTCGGCCCCAGCATTTT. This chain is built from TRBV12-3 or TRBV12-4 and TRBJ1-5; the D gene is perhaps TRBD1, on 5 matching bases. Inclusive of the bounding cysteine and phenylalanine, the CDR3 is 14 residues long. Here the CDR3 DNA is all that survives: 42 bases in frame from base 1. V was cut back by 2 bases and J by 9 bases, leaving a gap of 14 bases between them.